One sample yielded the 10 T cell receptor beta chains listed below, sequenced in a study of control samples from healthy donors and cancer patients. Generated by immunoSEQ multiplex PCR, the TCRdb table keeps only in-frame clones and is missing some. Among 95,000 to 150,000 clones listed, approximately 93% were seen once. The sample taken for sequencing was blood. The origin of the receptors is a woman in her late teens or twenties in good health.

The gene calls are TRBV30 and TRBJ1-6, with D maybe TRBD1 (5 bases). The CDR3 consists of 15 residues. The V end was cut by 5 bases, the J end by 8 bases, with 19 bases between. CDR1 is GTSNPN and CDR2 is SVGIG in the germline V gene (reference sequence). In DNA, the CDR3 is TGTGCCTGGGCAGGGTCGAAAGGGAGTTATTCACCCCTCCACTTT. Protein sequence: CAWAGSKGSYSPLHF.

The J gene is TRBJ2-5, the V gene TRBV2; 10 nucleotides agree with TRBD2. This CDR3 has 14 amino acids. Germline V gives CDR1 SNHLY, CDR2 FYNNEI. V dropped 5 bases and J dropped 4; count of bases not matched to a gene: 4. The CDR3 DNA is TGTGCCAGCAGTCGGCCTAGCGGGAGAGAGACCCAGTACTTC. Translating gives CASSRPSGRETQYF. Complete variable domain (other parts from reference TRBV2 and TRBJ2-5): EPEVTQTPSHQVTQMGQEVILRCVPISNHLYFYWYRQILGQKVEFLVSFYNNEISEKSEIFDDQFSVERPDGSNFTLKIRSTKLEDSAMYFCASSRPSGRETQYFGPGTRLLVL.

This clone was seen just once. The chain combines TRBV5-1 with TRBJ2-1; D uncertain. Germline CDR1 reads SGHRS; CDR2 reads YFSETQ. V was pared by 3 bases and J by 6 bases, with 10 bases between. This CDR3 has 13 residues. The CDR3 spells CASSSNWANEQFF. The CDR3 DNA is TGCGCCAGCAGCTCAAACTGGGCCAATGAGCAGTTCTTC.

The chain employs TRBV5-6 and TRBJ1-6, with D unclear. CDR3 length: 16 residues. Germline CDR1 and CDR2: SGHDT and YYEEEE. Trimming shortened V by 0 bases and J by 1 base, and 8 bases separated the two germline ends. The CDR3 coding sequence is TGTGCCAGCAGCTTGGCGGGTGGGTCCTATAATTCACCCCTCCACTTT. This translates into CASSLAGGSYNSPLHF.

The rearrangement joins TRBV5-6 to TRBJ2-3; 14 nucleotides align to TRBD2. Germline V lookup: CDR1 SGHDT, CDR2 YYEEEE. V was pared by 4 bases and J by 0 bases, with 7 bases of the junction left unmatched. This CDR3 has 18 residues. CDR3 in amino acids: CASSLGTSGSSSTDTQYF. CDR3 DNA sequence: TGTGCCAGCAGCCTGGGGACTAGCGGGAGTTCTAGCACAGATACGCAGTATTTT.

The rearrangement links TRBV28 to TRBJ2-7; D not certain. Trimming removed 4 bases from V and 0 bases from J, with 13 bases in between. Germline CDR1 reads MDHEN; CDR2 reads SYDVKM. CDR3 size: 15 residues. CDR3 protein: CASSSPGGSSYEQYF. CDR3 sequence (DNA): TGTGCCAGCAGTTCACCAGGTGGAAGCTCCTACGAGCAGTACTTC. Complete variable domain (other parts from reference TRBV28 and TRBJ2-7): DVKVTQSSRYLVKRTGEKVFLECVQDMDHENMFWYRQDPGLGLRLIYFSYDVKMKEKGDIPEGYSVSREKKERFSLILESASTNQTSMYLCASSSPGGSSYEQYFGPGTRLTVT.

The genes are TRBV5-4 and TRBJ1-6; D remains ambiguous. In germline, CDR1 is SGHNT, CDR2 YYREEE (reference sequence). The CDR3 runs 14 residues. Deletions cut 2 bases from V and 5 bases from J, with 8 bases between. The CDR3 loop is CASSLKRDNSPLHF. In DNA, the CDR3 is TGTGCCAGCAGCTTAAAGCGGGATAATTCACCCCTCCACTTT.

This clone was found once. J is TRBJ2-5 and V is TRBV20-1; no firm D call. Per the germline V gene, CDR1 is DFQATT and CDR2 is SNEGSKA (reference sequence). CDR3 length: 8 residues. CDR3 residues: CRGETQYF. CDR3 sequence (DNA): TGCAGGGGAGAGACCCAGTACTTC.

This chain links TRBV7-6 with TRBJ2-3; TRBD1 agrees at 7 bases. Per the germline V gene, CDR1 is SGHVS and CDR2 is FNYEAQ. The CDR3 extends over 15 amino acids. After removal of 0 bases from V and 3 bases from J, the junction contained 3 bases not matched to a gene. This chain's CDR3 is CASSLAGDRTDTQYF. As DNA, the CDR3 is TGTGCCAGCAGCTTAGCGGGGGACAGAACAGATACGCAGTATTTT.

In nucleotides, the CDR3 is TGCGCCAGCAGTGGAGTCGGAGCTAGCGGTAACAATGAGCAGTTCTTC. Amino acid sequence: CASSGVGASGNNEQFF. J is TRBJ2-1 and V is TRBV10-2; 7 positions match TRBD2. Germline assignment: CDR1 WSHSY and CDR2 SAAADI. V dropped 4 bases and J dropped 5; count of bases not matched to a gene: 11. This CDR3 contains 16 residues.